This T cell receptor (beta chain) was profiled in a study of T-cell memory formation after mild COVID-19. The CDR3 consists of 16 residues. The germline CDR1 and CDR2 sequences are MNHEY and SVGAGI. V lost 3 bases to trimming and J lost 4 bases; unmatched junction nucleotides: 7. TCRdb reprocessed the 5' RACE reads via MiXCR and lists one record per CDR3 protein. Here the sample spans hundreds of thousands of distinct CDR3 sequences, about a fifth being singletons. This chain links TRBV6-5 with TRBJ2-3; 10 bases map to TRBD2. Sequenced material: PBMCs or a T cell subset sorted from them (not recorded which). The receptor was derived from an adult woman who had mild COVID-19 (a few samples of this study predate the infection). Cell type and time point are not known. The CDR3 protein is CASSYGLAAASDTQYF. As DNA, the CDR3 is TGTGCCAGCAGTTATGGACTAGCGGCCGCTTCAGATACGCAGTATTTT.